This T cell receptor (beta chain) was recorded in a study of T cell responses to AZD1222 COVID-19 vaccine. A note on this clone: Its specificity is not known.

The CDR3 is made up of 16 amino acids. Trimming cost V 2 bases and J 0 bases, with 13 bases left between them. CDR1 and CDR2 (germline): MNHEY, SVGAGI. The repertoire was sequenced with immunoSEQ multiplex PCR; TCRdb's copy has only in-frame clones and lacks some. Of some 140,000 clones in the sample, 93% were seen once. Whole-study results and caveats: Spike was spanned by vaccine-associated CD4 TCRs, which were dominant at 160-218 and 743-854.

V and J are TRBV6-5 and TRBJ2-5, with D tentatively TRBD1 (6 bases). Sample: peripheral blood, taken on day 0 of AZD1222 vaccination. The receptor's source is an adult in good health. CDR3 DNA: TGTGCCAGCAGTTACATATTAGGGGGATACCAAGAGACCCAGTACTTC. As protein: CASSYILGGYQETQYF.